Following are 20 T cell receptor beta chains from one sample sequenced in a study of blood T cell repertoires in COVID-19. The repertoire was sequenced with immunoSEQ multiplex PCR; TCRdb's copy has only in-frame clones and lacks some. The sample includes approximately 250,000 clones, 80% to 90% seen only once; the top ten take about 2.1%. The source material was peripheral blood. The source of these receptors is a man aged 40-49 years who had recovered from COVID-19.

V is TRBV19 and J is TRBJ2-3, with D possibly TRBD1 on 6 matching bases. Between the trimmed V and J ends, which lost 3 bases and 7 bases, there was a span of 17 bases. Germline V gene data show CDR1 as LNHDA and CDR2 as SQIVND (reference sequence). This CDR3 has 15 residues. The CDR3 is CASSMVGRGENTQYF. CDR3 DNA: TGTGCCAGTAGTATGGTTGGCAGGGGTGAAAATACGCAGTATTTT. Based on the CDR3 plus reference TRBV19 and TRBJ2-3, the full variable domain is DGGITQSPKYLFRKEGQNVTLSCEQNLNHDAMYWYRQDPGQGLRLIYYSQIVNDFQKGDIAEGYSVSREKKESFPLTVTSAQKNPTAFYLCASSMVGRGENTQYFGPGTRLTVL.

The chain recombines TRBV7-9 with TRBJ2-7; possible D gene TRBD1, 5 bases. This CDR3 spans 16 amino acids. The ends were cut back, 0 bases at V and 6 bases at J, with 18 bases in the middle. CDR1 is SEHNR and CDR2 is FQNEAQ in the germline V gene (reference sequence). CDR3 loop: CASSLALAGSSPEQYF. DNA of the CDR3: TGTGCCAGCAGCTTAGCCCTGGCAGGGTCTTCTCCCGAGCAGTACTTC.

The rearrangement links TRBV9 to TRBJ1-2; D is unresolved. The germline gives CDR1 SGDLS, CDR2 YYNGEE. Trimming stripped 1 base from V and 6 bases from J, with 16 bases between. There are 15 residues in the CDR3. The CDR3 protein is CASSVTSGLTDGYTF. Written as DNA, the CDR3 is TGTGCCAGCAGCGTAACATCAGGTTTAACCGATGGCTACACCTTC.

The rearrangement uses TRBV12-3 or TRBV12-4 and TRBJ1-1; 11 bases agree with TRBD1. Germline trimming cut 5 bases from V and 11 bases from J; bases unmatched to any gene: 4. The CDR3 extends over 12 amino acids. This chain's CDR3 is CASSGDRGAAFF. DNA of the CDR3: TGTGCCAGCAGTGGGGACAGGGGGGCGGCTTTCTTT.

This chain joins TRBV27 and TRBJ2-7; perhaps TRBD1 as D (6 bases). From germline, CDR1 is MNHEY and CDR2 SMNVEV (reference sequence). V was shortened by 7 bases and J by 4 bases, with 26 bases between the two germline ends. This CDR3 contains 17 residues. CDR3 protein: CASTPNGVGTLIYEQYF. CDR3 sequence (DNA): TGTGCCAGCACCCCCAACGGGGTGGGGACACTGATTTACGAGCAGTACTTC.

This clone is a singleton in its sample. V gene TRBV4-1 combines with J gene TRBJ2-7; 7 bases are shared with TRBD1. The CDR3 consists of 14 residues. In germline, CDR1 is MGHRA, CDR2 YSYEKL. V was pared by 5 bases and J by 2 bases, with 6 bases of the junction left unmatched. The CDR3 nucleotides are TGCGCCAGCAGCGCCCGACAGGGCACCTACGAGCAGTACTTC. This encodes CASSARQGTYEQYF.

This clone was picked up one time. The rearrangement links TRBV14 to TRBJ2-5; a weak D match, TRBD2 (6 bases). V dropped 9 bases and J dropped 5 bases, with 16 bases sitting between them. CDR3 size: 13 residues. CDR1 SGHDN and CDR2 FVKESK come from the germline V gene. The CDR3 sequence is CASSGNYGETQYF. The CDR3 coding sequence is TGTGCCAGTAGCGGCAACTATGGGGAGACCCAGTACTTC.

CDR3 sequence reads: CASSSGLAGGTDNEQFF. The CDR3 DNA is TGCGCCAGCAGCTCGGGACTAGCGGGAGGTACAGACAATGAGCAGTTCTTC. V gene TRBV5-1 combines with J gene TRBJ2-1; 15 nucleotides agree with TRBD2. The germline CDR1 and CDR2 sequences are SGHRS and YFSETQ. V lost 3 bases, J lost 5 bases, and 6 bases stayed unmatched. The CDR3 covers 17 residues.

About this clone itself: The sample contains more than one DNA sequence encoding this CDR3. This CDR3 is CSAGGYEQYF. The CDR3 DNA follows: TGCAGTGCTGGCGGTTACGAGCAGTACTTC. This sequence joins TRBV20-1 and TRBJ2-7; D gene ambiguous. V shed 5 bases and J shed 4 bases, with 6 bases lying between them. The CDR3 extends over 10 amino acids. The V gene's germline CDR1 is DFQATT and CDR2 SNEGSKA (reference sequence).

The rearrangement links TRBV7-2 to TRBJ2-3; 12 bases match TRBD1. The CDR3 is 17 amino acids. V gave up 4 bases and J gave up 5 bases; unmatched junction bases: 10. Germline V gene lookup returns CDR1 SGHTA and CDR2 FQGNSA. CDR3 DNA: TGTGCCAGCAGCTCGGGACAGGGGGCGCTCGGGAAAGATACGCAGTATTTT. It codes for CASSSGQGALGKDTQYF.

The CDR3 region is CASSFSGLLSYEQYF. The CDR3 region has the DNA TGTGCCAGCAGCTTTTCAGGGCTCTTATCCTACGAGCAGTACTTC. The rearrangement links TRBV5-5 to TRBJ2-7; maybe TRBD1 (5 bases). The V gene lost 2 bases and the J gene lost 1 base, with 13 bases spanning the gap. The germline V gene has CDR1 SGHKS and CDR2 YYEKEE (reference sequence). The CDR3 is 15 amino acids.

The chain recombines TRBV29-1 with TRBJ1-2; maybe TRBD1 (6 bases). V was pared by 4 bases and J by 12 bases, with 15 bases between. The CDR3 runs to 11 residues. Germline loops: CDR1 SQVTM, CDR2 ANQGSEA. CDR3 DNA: TGCAGCGTTGGGGACACCCGAGGAAACACCTTC. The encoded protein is CSVGDTRGNTF.

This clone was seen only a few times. CDR3 DNA: TGTGCCAGTAGTCCAGTTCGTGGGAGCCAAGAGACCCAGTACTTC. Amino acid sequence: CASSPVRGSQETQYF. The chain carries TRBV19 and TRBJ2-5, with TRBD2 as a possible D gene (5 bases). V was trimmed by 5 bases and J by 1 base, leaving 14 bases between them. The CDR3 runs 15 residues. Germline V gene sequence: CDR1 LNHDA, CDR2 SQIVND (reference sequence).

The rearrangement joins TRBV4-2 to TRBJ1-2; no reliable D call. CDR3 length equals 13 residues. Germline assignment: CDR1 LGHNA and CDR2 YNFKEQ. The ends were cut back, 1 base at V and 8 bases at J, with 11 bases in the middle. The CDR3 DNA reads TGTGCCAGCAGCCAAGGAGAAGCTTTCGGCTACACCTTC. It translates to CASSQGEAFGYTF.

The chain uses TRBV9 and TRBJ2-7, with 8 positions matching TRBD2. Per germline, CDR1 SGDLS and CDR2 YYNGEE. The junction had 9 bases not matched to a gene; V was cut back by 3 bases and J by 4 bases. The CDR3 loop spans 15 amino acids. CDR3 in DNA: TGTGCCAGCAGCGCCCACTTCGGGGGGGGTTACGAGCAGTACTTC. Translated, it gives CASSAHFGGGYEQYF.

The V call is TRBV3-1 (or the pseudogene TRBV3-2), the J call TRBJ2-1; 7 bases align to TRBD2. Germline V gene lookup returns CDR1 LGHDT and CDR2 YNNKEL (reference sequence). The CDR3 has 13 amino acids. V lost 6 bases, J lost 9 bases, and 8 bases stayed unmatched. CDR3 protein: CASSLLGGGEQFF. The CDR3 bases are TGTGCCAGCAGTCTCCTAGGCGGGGGTGAGCAGTTCTTC.

CDR3 sequence: CASSEGDGETQYF. CDR3 DNA sequence: TGTGCCAGCAGTGAGGGGGACGGGGAGACCCAGTACTTC. The chain couples TRBV11-3 to TRBJ2-5; D might be TRBD1 (6 bases). The length of the CDR3 is 13 residues. The V and J ends lost 6 bases and 5 bases respectively, with 13 bases between them. In germline, CDR1 is SGHNT, CDR2 YENEEA.

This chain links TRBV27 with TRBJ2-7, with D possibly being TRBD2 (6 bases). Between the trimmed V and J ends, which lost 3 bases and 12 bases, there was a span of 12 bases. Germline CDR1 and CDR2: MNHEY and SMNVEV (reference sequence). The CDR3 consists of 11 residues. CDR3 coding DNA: TGTGCCAGCAGTTTCGGAGGGAGAGCGTACTTC. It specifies CASSFGGRAYF.

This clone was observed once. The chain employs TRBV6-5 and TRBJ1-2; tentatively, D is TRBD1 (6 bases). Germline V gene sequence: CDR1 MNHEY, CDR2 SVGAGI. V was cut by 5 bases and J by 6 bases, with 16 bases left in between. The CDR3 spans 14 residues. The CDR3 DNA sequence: TGTGCCAGCAGTCGGACCCGGACAGTCGATGGCTACACCTTC. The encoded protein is CASSRTRTVDGYTF.

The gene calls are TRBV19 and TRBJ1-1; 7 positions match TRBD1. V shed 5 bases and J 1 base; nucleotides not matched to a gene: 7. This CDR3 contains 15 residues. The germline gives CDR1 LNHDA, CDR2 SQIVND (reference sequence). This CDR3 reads CASSGMTGTNTEAFF. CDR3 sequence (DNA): TGTGCCAGTAGTGGGATGACAGGGACGAACACTGAAGCTTTCTTT.